These T cell receptor beta chains were read from a single sample in a study of blood T cell repertoires in COVID-19. Sequenced by immunoSEQ multiplex PCR; TCRdb stores in-frame clones only, minus some. The sample comprises 250,000 or so clones, 90% of which are singletons, and about 2% rests with the top ten. The material sequenced was peripheral blood. The receptors derive from an older woman with COVID-19, enrolled during active disease. Each CDR3 is given with its conserved first and last residue. Each record gives: V gene, J gene, clone size, D gene, CDR3 protein, CDR3 DNA. A D gene is named only where the DNA matches it firmly. Rows may omit the clone size; those that give it use once, few, many or a size class.

TRBV6-1	TRBJ1-1	NA	TRBD1	CASSDPTGGNTEAFF	TGTGCCAGCAGTGACCCGACAGGGGGGAACACTGAAGCTTTCTTT
TRBV18	TRBJ1-1	once	TRBD1	CASSRTKTGDGTEAFF	TGTGCCAGCTCGCGCACGAAAACAGGGGATGGCACTGAAGCTTTCTTT
TRBV5-4	TRBJ1-1	NA	NA	CASSLGVAVNTEAFF	TGTGCCAGCAGCTTGGGTGTGGCAGTTAACACTGAAGCTTTCTTT
TRBV4-3	TRBJ1-2	NA	NA	CASSREYLVDYGYTF	TGCGCCAGCAGCCGGGAGTATCTGGTGGACTATGGCTACACCTTC
TRBV3-1/TRBV3-2	TRBJ1-1	NA	NA	CASSPTWSDTEAFF	TGTGCCAGCAGCCCTACATGGAGCGACACTGAAGCTTTCTTT
TRBV19	TRBJ2-6	NA	TRBD1	CASSRDPGQTTPSGANVLTF	TGTGCCAGTAGTCGAGACCCGGGACAGACCACCCCCTCTGGGGCCAACGTCCTGACTTTC
TRBV4-1	TRBJ1-1	NA	NA	CASSQGQGVFQDTEAFF	TGCGCCAGCAGCCAAGGTCAGGGTGTCTTCCAAGACACTGAAGCTTTCTTT
TRBV27	TRBJ2-2	NA	TRBD2	CASSFGTSGGYGELFF	TGTGCCAGCAGTTTCGGGACTAGCGGGGGGTACGGGGAGCTGTTTTTT
TRBV23-1	TRBJ2-7	NA	NA	CASSQPSGEGGLYEQYF	TGCGCCAGCAGTCAACCAAGTGGGGAGGGGGGCCTCTACGAGCAGTACTTC
TRBV19	TRBJ2-7	NA	TRBD1	CASSNYLQGAYEQYF	TGTGCCAGTAGCAACTACTTACAGGGGGCCTACGAGCAGTACTTC
TRBV7-2	TRBJ2-7	NA	NA	CASSLDTSSYEQYF	TGTGCCAGCAGCCTGGACACGAGCTCCTACGAGCAGTACTTC
TRBV5-1	TRBJ1-6	NA	NA	CASSLSLGPNSPLHF	TGCGCCAGCAGCTTGTCTCTAGGCCCCAATTCACCCCTCCACTTT
TRBV4-2	TRBJ1-4	NA	NA	CASSQQTGNGEKLFF	TGTGCCAGCAGCCAACAAACAGGGAACGGTGAAAAACTGTTTTTT
TRBV6-6	TRBJ1-6	NA	NA	CASSYSAGDNSPLHF	TGTGCCAGCAGTTACTCTGCAGGGGATAATTCACCCCTCCACTTT
TRBV7-2	TRBJ1-2	NA	TRBD1	CASNRQGEGGYTF	TGTGCCAGCAACCGACAGGGAGAAGGTGGCTACACCTTC
TRBV4-2	TRBJ2-5	once	TRBD2	CASSQEEGLAGAQYF	TGTGCCAGCAGCCAAGAGGAGGGACTAGCGGGGGCCCAGTACTTC
TRBV7-9	TRBJ2-3	NA	NA	CASSPVTTDTQYF	TGTGCCAGCAGCCCAGTCACGACAGATACGCAGTATTTT
TRBV4-3	TRBJ1-2	NA	NA	CASSQGLGDYGYTF	TGCGCCAGCAGCCAAGGTTTAGGGGACTATGGCTACACCTTC
TRBV2	TRBJ1-3	NA	NA	CASSEILSGNTIYF	TGTGCCAGCAGCGAAATACTCTCTGGAAACACCATATATTTT
TRBV6-5	TRBJ1-6	NA	NA	CASSITGNWNSPLHF	TGTGCCAGCAGTATTACAGGGAATTGGAATTCACCCCTCCACTTT
TRBV6-5	TRBJ2-5	NA	NA	CASSYRETQYF	TGTGCCAGCAGTTATCGAGAGACCCAGTACTTC
TRBV7-6	TRBJ1-1	NA	NA	CASSLGAVNTEAFF	TGTGCCAGCAGCTTAGGGGCAGTGAACACTGAAGCTTTCTTT
TRBV5-5	TRBJ1-5	NA	NA	CASSHERGSEPQHF	TGTGCCAGCAGCCACGAAAGGGGGTCGGAGCCCCAGCATTTT
TRBV7-2	TRBJ1-1	few	TRBD1	CASSLGVSGTGNTEAFF	TGTGCCAGCAGCTTAGGTGTTTCCGGGACAGGGAATACTGAAGCTTTCTTT
TRBV18	TRBJ2-1	NA	TRBD2	CASSPGLAGGSEQFF	TGTGCCAGCTCACCCGGACTAGCGGGGGGAAGTGAGCAGTTCTTC
TRBV5-4	TRBJ2-3	once	TRBD2	CASSSEGGGTTDTQYF	TGTGCCAGCAGCTCGGAGGGCGGGGGAACCACAGATACGCAGTATTTT
TRBV5-5	TRBJ1-6	NA	NA	CASSHAYRENSPLHF	TGTGCCAGCAGCCATGCGTACAGGGAAAATTCACCCCTCCACTTT
TRBV27	TRBJ1-6	few	NA	CASSSSDRYNSPLHF	TGTGCCAGCAGTTCCTCAGACAGGTATAATTCACCCCTCCACTTT
TRBV7-2	TRBJ2-5	NA	TRBD2	CASSLVASRQRGMETQYF	TGTGCCAGCAGCTTAGTGGCCTCCCGCCAGCGGGGAATGGAGACCCAGTACTTC
TRBV9	TRBJ2-5	NA	NA	CASTVSATVQETQYF	TGTGCCAGCACCGTAAGCGCGACAGTACAAGAGACCCAGTACTTC
TRBV19	TRBJ2-2	NA	NA	CASSILSTGELFF	TGTGCCAGTAGTATCTTGTCTACCGGGGAGCTGTTTTTT
TRBV2	TRBJ2-2	NA	TRBD1	CASSKDRPGAGELFF	TGTGCCAGCAGCAAGGACAGGCCGGGCGCCGGGGAGCTGTTTTTT
TRBV9	TRBJ2-1	NA	TRBD1	CASSSDRGSYNEQFF	TGTGCCAGCAGCAGCGACAGGGGCTCCTACAATGAGCAGTTCTTC
TRBV19	TRBJ1-5	NA	NA	CASREAGNQPQHF	TGTGCCAGCCGTGAGGCGGGCAATCAGCCCCAGCATTTT
TRBV10-3	TRBJ1-2	once	TRBD1	CAIRGQGHGYTF	TGTGCCATCAGGGGACAGGGTCATGGCTACACCTTC
TRBV29-1	TRBJ2-3	NA	TRBD2	CSVRTSGDLISISTDTQYF	TGCAGCGTGAGGACTAGCGGGGACCTTATATCCATCTCCACAGATACGCAGTATTTT
TRBV9	TRBJ1-3	few	NA	CASSSRRGNTIYF	TGTGCCAGCAGCTCCCGCCGGGGAAACACCATATATTTT
TRBV2	TRBJ1-2	NA	NA	CASSEQGLLNYGYTF	TGTGCCAGCAGTGAACAGGGCCTACTTAACTATGGCTACACCTTC
TRBV27	TRBJ1-5	NA	TRBD1	CASRSITGGPFNQPQHF	TGTGCCAGCAGGTCGATAACAGGGGGACCCTTTAATCAGCCCCAGCATTTT
TRBV10-1	TRBJ2-1	NA	TRBD2	CASSEERGVSYNEQFF	TGCGCCAGCAGTGAGGAGCGGGGGGTCTCCTACAATGAGCAGTTCTTC